The clone carrying this T cell receptor (beta chain) was recorded a few times. What it recognizes is unknown. Sorting gave populations that all exceeded 98% purity. The sample comes from a study of beta chain features in type 1 diabetes. Findings and caveats of the study: In all four CD4+ subsets, TCRB CDR3 length was significantly, moderately reduced in type 1 diabetes.

Sequencing targeted expressed TCRB transcripts, as all isolated RNA had been reverse transcribed. Method: immunoSEQ multiplex PCR; TCRdb's copy keeps in-frame clones and lacks some. This sample has around 600,000 clones, with 9.5% to 15% found just once. The source of this sequence is a young man with type 1 diabetes. The sample comprised naive CD4+ T cells from blood.

Here the CDR3 reads CASTSPGDTQYF. CDR3 in DNA: TGTGCCAGCACTTCGCCGGGGGATACGCAGTATTTT. The chain is built from TRBV28 and TRBJ2-3; tentative D call: TRBD2 (5 bases). Per the germline V gene, CDR1 is MDHEN and CDR2 is SYDVKM. The CDR3 contains 12 residues. The V and J ends lost 7 bases and 6 bases respectively, with 11 bases between them.